This T cell receptor (beta chain) is drawn from a study of beta chain features in type 1 diabetes. Study background: There were approximately 110,000,000 sorted cells examined across all samples.

This CDR3 contains 16 residues. The V gene lost 4 bases and the J gene lost 0 bases, with 13 bases spanning the gap. CDR1 is KGHSH, CDR2 LQKENI, per germline. Blood was collected once per donor into heparin, averaging roughly 120 mL. General study points: PCR might favor shorter templates, equally in patients and controls.

This clone was recorded a few times. The antigen is undetermined. Expressed TCRB transcripts were sequenced because the entire RNA isolate underwent reverse transcription. Only in-frame clones appear in the TCRdb table, and some are missing; sequencing was by immunoSEQ multiplex PCR. The table shows about 320,000 clones, with 12% to 15% occurring only once. What was sequenced was central memory CD4+ T cells from blood. The receptor was derived from a man younger than 40 in good health. The V call is TRBV18, the J call TRBJ1-3; D perhaps matches TRBD1 (5 bases). CDR3 sequence reads: CASSLGLLDSGNTIYF. CDR3 sequence (DNA): TGTGCCAGCTCACTGGGACTCTTGGACTCTGGAAACACCATATATTTT.